This T cell receptor (beta chain) was captured in a study of identical twins. This clonotype was counted only a few times. One entry per CDR3 protein, called by TCRdb with MiXCR from the 5' RACE reads. This table holds approximately 590,000 distinct CDR3 sequences, over 8.5% found once. This CDR3 comprises 17 residues. Between the trimmed V and J ends, which lost 7 bases and 0 bases, there was a span of 16 bases. This same sample was also taken into another study, of yellow fever vaccine responses in identical twins.

Sequenced input: PBMCs. The V call is TRBV12-3 or TRBV12-4, the J call TRBJ2-6; the D is unclear. The sequence came from a woman in her late teens or twenties in good health. In DNA form, the CDR3 reads TGTGCCAGCACCCTTGATAGTTTACTCTCTGGGGCCAACGTCCTGACTTTC. This translates into CASTLDSLLSGANVLTF.